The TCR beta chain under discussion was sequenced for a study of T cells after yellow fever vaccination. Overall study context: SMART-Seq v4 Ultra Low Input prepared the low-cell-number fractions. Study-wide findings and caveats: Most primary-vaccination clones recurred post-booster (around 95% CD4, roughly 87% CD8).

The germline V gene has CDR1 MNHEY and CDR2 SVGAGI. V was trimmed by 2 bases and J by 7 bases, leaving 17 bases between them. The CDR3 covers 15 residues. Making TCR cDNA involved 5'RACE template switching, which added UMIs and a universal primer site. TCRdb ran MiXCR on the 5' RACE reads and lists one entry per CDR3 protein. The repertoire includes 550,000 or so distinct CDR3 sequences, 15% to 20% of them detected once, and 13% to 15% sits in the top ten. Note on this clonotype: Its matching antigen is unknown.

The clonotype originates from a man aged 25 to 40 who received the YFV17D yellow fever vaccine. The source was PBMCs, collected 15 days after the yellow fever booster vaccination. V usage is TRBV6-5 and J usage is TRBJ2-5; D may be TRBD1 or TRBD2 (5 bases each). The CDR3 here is CASSYSGPVRGTQYF. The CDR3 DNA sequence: TGTGCCAGCAGTTACAGTGGGCCGGTGAGGGGGACCCAGTACTTC.